This T cell receptor (beta chain) was recovered during a study of cytomegalovirus exposure and HLA in healthy donors. Study conclusions and caveats: Cytomegalovirus status was reportedly diagnosed by the classifier with high specificity and sensitivity.

This clone was recorded once. Its antigen is undetermined. A multiplex PCR was run with 60 Vbeta primers and 13 Jbeta primers. Here immunoSEQ multiplex PCR was the method, and the copy in TCRdb shows in-frame clones only, minus some. Of 130,000 or so clones in the sample, roughly 79% were seen once. The source of this sequence is a woman aged 40 to 50 in good health and CMV-seronegative. The sample taken for sequencing was PBMCs.

CDR3 loop: CASSLEGGVPYEQYF. CDR3 DNA sequence: TGCGCCAGCAGCTTGGAGGGAGGGGTCCCCTACGAGCAGTACTTC. The chain employs TRBV5-1 and TRBJ2-7, with TRBD2 matching over 7 bases. The length of the CDR3 is 15 residues. Trimming removed 0 bases from V and 2 bases from J; junction bases left unmatched: 5. In germline, CDR1 is SGHRS, CDR2 YFSETQ.